What follows describes a single T cell receptor (beta chain). This sample also contains other DNA sequences that code for the same CDR3. V was cut by 1 base and J by 5 bases, with 6 bases left in between. The germline V gene encodes CDR1 SGHTA and CDR2 FQGTGA. The CDR3 consists of 13 residues. As to treatment: some 20 received Ad26.COV2.S at low or high dose, single or two shots; several received placebo; per-sample allocation not given. Samples were taken on day 63 after the first vaccine or placebo injection. The entry originates in a study of Ad26.COV2.S vaccination and SARS-CoV-2 variants. The table came from immunoSEQ multiplex PCR; TCRdb's copy has only in-frame clones and leaves some out. The data contain hundreds of thousands of clones, roughly nine tenths of them singletons.

This TCR came from a person between 18 and 65 years old who received the Ad26.COV2.S COVID-19 vaccine or a placebo. J is TRBJ2-1 and V is TRBV7-3, with D maybe TRBD1 (6 bases). Here the sequenced sample was peripheral blood, taken in a trial of Ad26.COV2.S vaccine versus placebo. CDR3 sequence reads: CASSLNRDNEQFF. The CDR3 region has the DNA TGTGCCAGCAGCTTAAACAGGGACAATGAGCAGTTCTTC.